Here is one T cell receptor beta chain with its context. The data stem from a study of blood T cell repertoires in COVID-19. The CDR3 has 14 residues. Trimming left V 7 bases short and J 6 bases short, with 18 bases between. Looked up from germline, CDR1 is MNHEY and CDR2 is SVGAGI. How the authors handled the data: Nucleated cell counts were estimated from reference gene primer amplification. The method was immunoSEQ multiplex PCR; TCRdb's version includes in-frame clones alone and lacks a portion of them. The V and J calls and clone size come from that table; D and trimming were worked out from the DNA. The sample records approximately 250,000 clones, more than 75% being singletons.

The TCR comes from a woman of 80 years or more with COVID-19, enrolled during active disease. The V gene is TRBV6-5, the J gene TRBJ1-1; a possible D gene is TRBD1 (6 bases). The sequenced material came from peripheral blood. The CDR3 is CASTRVPTGPEAFF. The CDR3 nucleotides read TGTGCCAGCACCCGAGTCCCCACAGGGCCTGAAGCTTTCTTT.